This note documents a single T cell receptor (beta chain) sequence. Its specific antigen is unknown. There are no base qualities to consult, and no much larger clone falls within one base. Including cysteine and phenylalanine, the CDR3 has 13 amino acids. Of all the DNA, just the CDR3 is kept, 39 bases in frame from base 1. The V and J ends are trimmed by 8 bases and 7 bases, leaving 14 bases between them. In the germline V gene, CDR1 corresponds to ENHRY and CDR2 to SYGVKD. TCR CDR3 regions were amplified from genomic DNA by multiplex PCR using the deep immunoSEQ assay. Extracted genomic DNA from each cell subset was spread evenly across all wells of several immunoSEQ 96-well plates, with each plate serving as a replicate. For sorted subsets, each replicate PCR was loaded with 150 to 250 ng genomic DNA, equivalent to roughly 30,000 T cell genomes. Purified libraries were quantified with a Qubit 3.0 fluorometer, sized on a Bioanalyzer 2100, and re-quantified with the KAPA Library Quantification kit. Each immunoSEQ 96-well plate was sequenced on its own single-read 150-cycle Illumina NextSeq 550 flow cell. The study's own analysis went as follows. Because the immunoSEQ output included only junctional sequences and no quality scores, the filtering could not be the same as the filtering used for full-length reads. To assign V/J genes and CDR3, sequences were annotated using PyIR, a Python wrapper for IgBLAST v1.9, with IMGT germline references. Reads were filtered out if the reads had weak V/J assignments (E-value above 1e-6), no CDR3, stop codons, out-of-frame junctions, or ambiguous translated residues. A V3J clonotype was defined by an identical inferred V gene, J gene, and CDR3 amino acid sequence. To compute the percentage overlap between repertoires, the number of shared unique clonotypes was divided by the size of the smaller repertoire. Three approaches were used to assess repertoire richness: RTK rarefaction, the Chao1 estimator, and Recon v2.1 estimates of unobserved clonotypes. For all TCRbeta clonotypes obtained by the gDNA method from several donors, generation probabilities were computed with OLGA. This immuneACCESS table, as held by TCRdb, lists in-frame sequences with V and J called but not all clones. Of the missing ones, under half trace to an unresolved V gene in checked studies; the others have no known cause. The D gene and trimming were derived from the DNA, and the V and J assignments and clone size from that table. The sample table shows some 2,100,000 clones, and about 94% are seen once. The ten biggest clones cover more than 0.1% of the sample.

The data stem from a study of shared clonotypes between healthy human individuals (dated by TCRdb to the early 2020s). Study-wide context: The cohort comprised two women and a few men aged 18 to 49 years. For each donor, three plates each were used for CD4 naive and CD4 memory, two plates were used for CD8 naive, and one plate was used for CD8 memory. Blood TCR repertoires of 5 or 6 healthy adults were deeply sequenced to estimate repertoire size and the extent of clonotype sharing between individuals. To increase sequencing depth and limit assay-specific biases, different laboratories used diverse techniques to prepare libraries and sequence TCR repertoires. Each donor's leukapheresis produced roughly between roughly 0.85 and 9.5 billion PBMCs. Broader findings and caveats from the paper: Naive subsets generally had larger estimated clonotype richness than memory subsets did. Even with the large sequencing depth, rarefaction of the sorted-subset datasets indicated that sequencing was incomplete. Around 5% of naive CD4, around 3.6% of naive CD8, 2.3% of memory CD4, and 0.35% to 0.4% of memory CD8 clonotypes were shared across several donors. Higher generation probabilities were observed for clonotypes shared by all four sorted-subset donors than for non-shared clonotypes. The genetic and exposure-history diversity represented was limited by the small number of donors. Pairwise subsampling led to the expectation that sequencing depth would affect the degree of clonotype sharing among donors. Sampling was restricted to blood, and TCR repertoires in tissue are likely to differ from TCR repertoires in blood.

The donors were healthy, HIV-negative adults who had no recently reported acute infections or vaccinations. Every donor was a Caucasian adult residing in Nashville, Tennessee, USA. Magnetic negative selection was used to enrich CD4+ T cells, after which naive cells were positively selected on CD45RA and the negative fraction became the memory subset. Blood was obtained by leukapheresis, after which PBMCs were separated by Ficoll-Histopaque density gradient centrifugation and cryopreserved in liquid nitrogen vapor phase. Purity and quantity of every magnetically sorted T cell population were checked by analytical flow cytometry. Each sorted fraction had its genomic DNA isolated and then quantified by UV absorbance on a Nanodrop 2000c.

The sequence links TRBV10-3 to TRBJ1-4; perhaps TRBD1 is the D gene, with 5 bases matching. The receptor comes from a man younger than 35 in good health. Sequencing input: naive CD4+ T cells sorted from blood. In the paper's terms, the cell subset or site label means: CD45RA+ positively selected. This receptor carries the CDR3 CAIGTGGTEKLFF. The DNA sequence follows: TGTGCCATCGGGACTGGCGGGACTGAAAAACTGTTTTTT.